Sequencing of this TCR beta chain was carried out in a study of shared clonotypes between healthy human individuals. Some clones are missing from TCRdb's copy, which holds only in-frame ones; the method was immunoSEQ multiplex PCR. In the table there are roughly 1,800,000 clones, approximately 94% of which are singletons. The study's findings and limits: Non-shared clonotypes had lower generation probabilities than those shared by all four donors. Naive CD4 clonotypes overlapped across a handful of donors at approximately 5.5%.

Germline values: CDR1 LGHNA, CDR2 YNFKEQ. This CDR3 spans 21 amino acids. Trimming shortened V by 4 bases and J by 4 bases, and 33 bases separated the two germline ends. Naive CD8 cells lacked CD45RO, underwent positive selection for CCR7 and left out terminally differentiated effector memory CD45RA+ cells. Donors were Caucasian adults residing in Nashville, Tennessee, USA. On this clone itself: Its target is unknown.

The sequence was collected from a man between 18 and 29 years old in good health. The chain links TRBV4-2 to TRBJ2-3, with D perhaps TRBD2 (6 bases). Sequencing used naive CD8+ T cells sorted from blood. CDR3 region: CASSLGSLARGTLLPADTQYF. Written as DNA, the CDR3 is TGTGCCAGCAGCCTTGGCAGCTTGGCCCGGGGGACGTTACTTCCCGCAGATACGCAGTATTTT.